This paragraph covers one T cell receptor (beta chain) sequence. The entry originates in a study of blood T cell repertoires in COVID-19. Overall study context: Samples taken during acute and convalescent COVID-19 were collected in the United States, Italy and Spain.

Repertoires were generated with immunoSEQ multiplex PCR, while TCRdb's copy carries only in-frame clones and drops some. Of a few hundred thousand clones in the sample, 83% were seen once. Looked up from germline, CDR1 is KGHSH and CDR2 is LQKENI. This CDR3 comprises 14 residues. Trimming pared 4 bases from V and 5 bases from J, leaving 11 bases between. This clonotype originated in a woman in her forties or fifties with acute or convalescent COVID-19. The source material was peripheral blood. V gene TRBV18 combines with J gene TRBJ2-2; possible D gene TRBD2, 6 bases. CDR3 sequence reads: CASSLRGRTGELFF. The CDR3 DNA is TGTGCCAGCTCACTGCGGGGTCGGACCGGGGAGCTGTTTTTT.